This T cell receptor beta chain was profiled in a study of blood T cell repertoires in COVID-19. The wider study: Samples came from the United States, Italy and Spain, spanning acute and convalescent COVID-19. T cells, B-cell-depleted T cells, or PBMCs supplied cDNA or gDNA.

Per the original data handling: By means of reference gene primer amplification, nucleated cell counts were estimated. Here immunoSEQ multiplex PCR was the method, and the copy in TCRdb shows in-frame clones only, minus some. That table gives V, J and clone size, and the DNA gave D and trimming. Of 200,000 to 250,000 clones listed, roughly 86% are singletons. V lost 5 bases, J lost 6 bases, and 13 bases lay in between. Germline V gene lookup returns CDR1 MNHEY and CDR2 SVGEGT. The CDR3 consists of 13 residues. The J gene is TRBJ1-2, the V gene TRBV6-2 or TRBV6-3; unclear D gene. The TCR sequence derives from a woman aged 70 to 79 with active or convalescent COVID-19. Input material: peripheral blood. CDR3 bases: TGTGCCAGCAGTCTCTCGTCGGTTGATGGCTACACCTTC. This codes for CASSLSSVDGYTF.